This section outlines one T cell receptor (beta chain) sequence together with its context. Its matching antigen is unknown. This entry comes from a study of cytomegalovirus exposure and HLA in healthy donors. The wider study: Early released data had around 88 million unique TCRs, all coming from HLA-typed donors.

The CDR3 covers 12 residues. Trimming stripped 0 bases from V and 9 bases from J, with 7 bases between. Germline CDR1 reads SGHNT; CDR2 reads YYREEE (reference sequence). Amplification used 60 Vbeta primers and 13 Jbeta primers. Method: immunoSEQ multiplex PCR; TCRdb's copy keeps in-frame clones and lacks some. The data show more than 150,000 clones, around 83% seen once. Notes on the study in general: Among immune exposure information, only CMV serostatus was available.

Though nominally healthy at sampling, donors likely had unrecorded immune exposures. The sequence came from a girl aged 2-10 years in good health and CMV-seropositive. Sequencing was done on a sample of PBMCs. The rearrangement uses TRBV5-4 and TRBJ2-1; D gene ambiguous. The CDR3 spells CASSLVGSEQFF. CDR3 sequence (DNA): TGTGCCAGCAGCTTGGTTGGCAGTGAGCAGTTCTTC.